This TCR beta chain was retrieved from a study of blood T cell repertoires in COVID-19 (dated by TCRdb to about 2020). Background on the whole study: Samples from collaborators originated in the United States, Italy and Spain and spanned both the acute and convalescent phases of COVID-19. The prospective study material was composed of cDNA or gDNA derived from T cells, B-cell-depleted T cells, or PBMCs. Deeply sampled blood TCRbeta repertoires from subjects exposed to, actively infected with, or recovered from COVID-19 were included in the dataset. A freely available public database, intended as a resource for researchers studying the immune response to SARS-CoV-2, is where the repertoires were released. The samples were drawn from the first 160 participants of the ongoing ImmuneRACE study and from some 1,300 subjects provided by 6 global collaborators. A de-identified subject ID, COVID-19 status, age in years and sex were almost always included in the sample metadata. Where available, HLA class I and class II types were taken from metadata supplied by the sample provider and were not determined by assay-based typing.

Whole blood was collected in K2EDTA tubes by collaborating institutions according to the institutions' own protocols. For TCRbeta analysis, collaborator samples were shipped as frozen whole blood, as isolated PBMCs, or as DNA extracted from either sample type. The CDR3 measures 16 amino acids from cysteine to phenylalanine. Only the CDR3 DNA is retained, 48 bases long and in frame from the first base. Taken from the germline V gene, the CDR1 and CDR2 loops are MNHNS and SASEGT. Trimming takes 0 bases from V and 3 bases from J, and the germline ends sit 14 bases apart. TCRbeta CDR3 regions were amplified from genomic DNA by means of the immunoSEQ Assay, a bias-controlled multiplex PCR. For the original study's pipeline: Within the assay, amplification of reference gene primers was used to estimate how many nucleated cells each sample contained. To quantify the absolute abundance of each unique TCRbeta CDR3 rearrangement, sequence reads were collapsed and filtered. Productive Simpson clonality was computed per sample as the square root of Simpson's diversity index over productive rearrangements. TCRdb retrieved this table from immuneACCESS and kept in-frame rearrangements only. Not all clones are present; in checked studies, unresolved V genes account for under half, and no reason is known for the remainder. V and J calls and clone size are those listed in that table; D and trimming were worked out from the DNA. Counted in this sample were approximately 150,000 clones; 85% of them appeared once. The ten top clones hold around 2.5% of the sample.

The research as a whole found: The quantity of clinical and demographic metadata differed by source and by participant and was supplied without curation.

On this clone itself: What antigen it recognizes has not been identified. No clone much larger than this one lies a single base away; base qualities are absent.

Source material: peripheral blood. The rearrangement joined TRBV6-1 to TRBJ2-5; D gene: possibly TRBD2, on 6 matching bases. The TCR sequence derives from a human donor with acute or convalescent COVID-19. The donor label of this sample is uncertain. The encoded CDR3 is CASSEAAGLMKETQYF. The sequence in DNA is TGTGCCAGCAGTGAAGCCGCAGGACTAATGAAAGAGACCCAGTACTTC.